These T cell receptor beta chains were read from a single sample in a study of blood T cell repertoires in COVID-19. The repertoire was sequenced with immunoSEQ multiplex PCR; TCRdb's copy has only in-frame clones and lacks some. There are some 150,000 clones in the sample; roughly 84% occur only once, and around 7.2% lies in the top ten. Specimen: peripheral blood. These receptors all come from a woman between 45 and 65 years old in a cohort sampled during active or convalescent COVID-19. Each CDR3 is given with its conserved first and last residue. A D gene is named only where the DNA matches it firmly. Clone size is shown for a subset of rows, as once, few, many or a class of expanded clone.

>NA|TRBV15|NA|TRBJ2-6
TGTGCCACCAGCAGAGATGGGGCGGGACGCCTCTCTGGGGCCAACGTCCTGACTTTC
CATSRDGAGRLSGANVLTF
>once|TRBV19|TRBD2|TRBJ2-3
TGTGCCAGTAGTATTAGGGGACTAGCGGGGACTAGCACAGATACGCAGTATTTT
CASSIRGLAGTSTDTQYF
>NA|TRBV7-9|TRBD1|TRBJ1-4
TGTGCCAGCAGCTCCACCTGGGACAGGGGGGAAGGGTATGAAAAACTGTTTTTT
CASSSTWDRGEGYEKLFF
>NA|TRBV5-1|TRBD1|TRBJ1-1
TGCGCCAGCAGCTTGGCGGGCAGGGGGGACACTGAAGCTTTCTTT
CASSLAGRGDTEAFF
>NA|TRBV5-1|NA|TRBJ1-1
TGCGCCAGCAGCTTGGCCTCTCCGAACACTGAAGCTTTCTTT
CASSLASPNTEAFF
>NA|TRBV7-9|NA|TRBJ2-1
TGTGCCAGCAGCTACTCCCGGGGGGAGCAGTTCTTC
CASSYSRGEQFF
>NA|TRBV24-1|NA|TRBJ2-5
TGTGCCACCAGCCTCCAGGGGCAGGGGCAAGAGACCCAGTACTTC
CATSLQGQGQETQYF
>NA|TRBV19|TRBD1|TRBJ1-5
TGTGCCAGTAGGACTCGGACAGGGAATGAGCCAAATCAGCCCCAGCATTTT
CASRTRTGNEPNQPQHF
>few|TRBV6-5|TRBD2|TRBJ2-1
TGTGCCAGCAGGCGGACTAGCGGGGGGGCCGGTGAGCAGTTCTTC
CASRRTSGGAGEQFF
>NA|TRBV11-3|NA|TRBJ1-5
TGTGCCAGCATTCTGCCCCAGCATTTT
CASILPQHF
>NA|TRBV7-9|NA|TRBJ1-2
TGTGCCAGCAGCCGACAGACTAACTATGGCTACACCTTC
CASSRQTNYGYTF
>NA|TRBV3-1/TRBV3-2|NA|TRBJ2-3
TGTGCCAGCAGCCAAGATACCCGACTACGCGTCAACACGCAGTATTTT
CASSQDTRLRVNTQYF
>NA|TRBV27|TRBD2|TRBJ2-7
TGTGCCAGCAGTTTATCTGAGCGGGGGGCCTACGAGCAGTACTTC
CASSLSERGAYEQYF
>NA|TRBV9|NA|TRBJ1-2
TGTGCCAGCAGCGTAGGGCGAGAAAGGGGTGGCGGCTACACCTTC
CASSVGRERGGGYTF
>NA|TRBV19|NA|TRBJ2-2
TGTGCCAGCGCACCTCTTAACAGGGACACCGGGGAGCTGTTTTTT
CASAPLNRDTGELFF
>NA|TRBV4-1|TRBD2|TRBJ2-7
TGCGCCAGCAGCCTCTCCCGGGGAGCGGGGGGGCGCGAGCAGTACTTC
CASSLSRGAGGREQYF
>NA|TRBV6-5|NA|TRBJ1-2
TGTGCCAGCACGCCGGGTCCTCTTTCGCATGGCTACACCTTC
CASTPGPLSHGYTF
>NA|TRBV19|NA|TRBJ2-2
TGTGCCAGTAGACGACAGGTGTCGAACACCGGGGAGCTGTTTTTT
CASRRQVSNTGELFF
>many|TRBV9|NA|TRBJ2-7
TGTGCCAGCAGCGCCCAAACAGGGACACCCTACGAGCAGTACTTC
CASSAQTGTPYEQYF
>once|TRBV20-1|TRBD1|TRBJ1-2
TGCAGTGCTAGTGGGCAGGGGGGCCGCTACACCTTC
CSASGQGGRYTF
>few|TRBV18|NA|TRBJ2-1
TGTGCCAGCTCACAACTCAATGAGCAGTTCTTC
CASSQLNEQFF
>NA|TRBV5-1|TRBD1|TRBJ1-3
TGCGCCAGCTGGACAGGCGATGGAAACACCATATATTTT
CASWTGDGNTIYF
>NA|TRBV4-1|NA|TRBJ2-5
TGCGCCAGCAGCCCAGGCGGACACTCCCAAGAGACCCAGTACTTC
CASSPGGHSQETQYF
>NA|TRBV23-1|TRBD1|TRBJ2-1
TGCGCCAGCAGTCCGAGACCACCGACAGGGGGTCCCTACAATGAGCAGTTCTTC
CASSPRPPTGGPYNEQFF
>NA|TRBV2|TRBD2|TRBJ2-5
TGTGCCAGCAGTGAAAGTAGCGGGGGAGGGCAAGAGACCCAGTACTTC
CASSESSGGGQETQYF
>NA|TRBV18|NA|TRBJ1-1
TGTGCCAGCTCACCACCGACCAGGGTGTTCCCTTTCTTT
CASSPPTRVFPFF
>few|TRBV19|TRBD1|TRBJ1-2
TGTGCCAGTAGTGACAGGGGGTACTATGGCTACACCTTC
CASSDRGYYGYTF
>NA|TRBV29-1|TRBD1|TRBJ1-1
TGCAGCGTTAGCCGGACAGGGAACACTGAAGCTTTCTTT
CSVSRTGNTEAFF
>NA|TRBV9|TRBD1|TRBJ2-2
TGTGCCAGCAGCGGCGGGACAGGGTACACCGGGGAGCTGTTTTTT
CASSGGTGYTGELFF
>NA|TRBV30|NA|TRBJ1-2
TGTGCCTGGAGTGTTTGGGGGGAGGGTGGCTACACCTTC
CAWSVWGEGGYTF
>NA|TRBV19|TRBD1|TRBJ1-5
TGTGCCAGTAGTATATGGGACAGTAATCAGCCCCAGCATTTT
CASSIWDSNQPQHF
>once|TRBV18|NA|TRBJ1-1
TGTGCCAGCTCACCTGACAGGTCGGGGACTGAAGCTTTCTTT
CASSPDRSGTEAFF
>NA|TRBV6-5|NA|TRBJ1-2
TGTGCCAGCAGTTACTCGAAGGGGGAGCAAGGCTACACCTTC
CASSYSKGEQGYTF
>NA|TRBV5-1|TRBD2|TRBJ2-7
TGCGCCAGCAGCTGGGAGGGGAGCCAATACTACGAGCAGTACTTC
CASSWEGSQYYEQYF
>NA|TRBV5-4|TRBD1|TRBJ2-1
TGTGCCAGCTCTGGACAGGAGAGCTCCTACAATGAGCAGTTCTTC
CASSGQESSYNEQFF
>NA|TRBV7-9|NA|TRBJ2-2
TGTGCCAGCAGCCCAACTCAGGGTACCGGGGAGCTGTTTTTT
CASSPTQGTGELFF
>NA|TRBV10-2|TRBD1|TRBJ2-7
TGCGCCAGCAGCCGGGACAGGAGCTCCTACGAGCAGTACTTC
CASSRDRSSYEQYF
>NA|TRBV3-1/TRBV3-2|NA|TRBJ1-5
TGTGCCAGCAGCCAAAGCCACTACAGGAGTAGCAATCAGCCCCAGCATTTT
CASSQSHYRSSNQPQHF
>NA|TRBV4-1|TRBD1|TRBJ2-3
TGCGCCAGCAGCCAACGACCGGGACAGGGCGGAGATACGCAGTATTTT
CASSQRPGQGGDTQYF
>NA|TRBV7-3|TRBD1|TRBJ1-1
TGTGCCAGCAGCTTAAACCCGGGACAGGGTGCTTTCTTT
CASSLNPGQGAFF
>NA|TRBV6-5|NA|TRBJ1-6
TGTGCCAGCAGTTACTCAGTCCAGGACTATAATTCACCCCTCCACTTT
CASSYSVQDYNSPLHF
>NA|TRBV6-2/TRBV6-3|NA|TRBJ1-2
TGTGCCAGCAGTTACGTGACAGGCGAAGTCCCTAACTATGGCTACACCTTC
CASSYVTGEVPNYGYTF
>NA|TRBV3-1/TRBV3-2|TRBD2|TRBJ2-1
TGTGCCAGCAGCCAAGGGCTAGCGGGCCACAATGAGCAGTTCTTC
CASSQGLAGHNEQFF
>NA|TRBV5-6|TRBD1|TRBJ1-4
TGTGCCAGCAGCTCGACAGGGTGGAACTCAACTAATGAAAAACTGTTTTTT
CASSSTGWNSTNEKLFF
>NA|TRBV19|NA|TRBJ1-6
TGTGCCAGTAGTATCGTATGGCAGCTAGAGGTTCCCCTCCACTTT
CASSIVWQLEVPLHF
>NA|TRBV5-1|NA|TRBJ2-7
TGCGCCAGCAGCATTAACCCGTTTGGGGGCCTGACCTACGAGCAGTACTTC
CASSINPFGGLTYEQYF
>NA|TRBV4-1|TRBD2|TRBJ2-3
TGCGCCAGCAGCACGACTAGCGGCCCAGATACGCAGTATTTT
CASSTTSGPDTQYF
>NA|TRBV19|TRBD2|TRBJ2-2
TGTGCCAGTAATCTTCTAGCGGGGAACACCGGGGAGCTGTTTTTT
CASNLLAGNTGELFF
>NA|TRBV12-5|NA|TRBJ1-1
TGTGCTAGTGGCAAAGGGGTAGGGTCTGAAGCTTTCTTT
CASGKGVGSEAFF
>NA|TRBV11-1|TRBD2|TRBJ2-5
TGTGCCAGCAGCTATAGGGGTGCGGGGGTAGAGACCCAGTACTTC
CASSYRGAGVETQYF
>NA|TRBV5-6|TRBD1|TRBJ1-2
TGTGCCAGCAGCTTGAGAGGGGGCTCTAACTATGGCTACACCTTC
CASSLRGGSNYGYTF
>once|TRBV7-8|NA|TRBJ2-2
TGTGCCAGCAGCCCCTCATCCGGGACAAACACCGGGGAGCTGTTTTTT
CASSPSSGTNTGELFF
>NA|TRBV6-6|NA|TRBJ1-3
TGTGCCAGCAGTTACCGGGGGGGCAGCGGTGGAAACACCATATATTTT
CASSYRGGSGGNTIYF
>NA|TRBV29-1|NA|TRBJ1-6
TGCAGCGTGTCACTGGGGCGCGAAAATTCACCCCTCCACTTT
CSVSLGRENSPLHF
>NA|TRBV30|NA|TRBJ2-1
TGTGCCTGGAGGAAAGGACTGAATGAGCAGTTCTTC
CAWRKGLNEQFF
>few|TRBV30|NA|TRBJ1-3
TGTGCCTGGAGTAAGATAGCGTGGAACTCTGGAAACACCATATATTTT
CAWSKIAWNSGNTIYF